This TCR beta chain came from a study of T cell changes during pregnancy in multiple sclerosis. Between the trimmed V and J ends, which lost 11 bases and 0 bases, there was a span of 17 bases. Germline V gives CDR1 MGHDK, CDR2 SYGVNS. CDR3 length: 14 residues. Libraries were prepared by immunoSEQ multiplex PCR; TCRdb keeps only in-frame clonotypes and omits some of them. The data contain roughly 48,000 clones, around 94% of them singletons. Here the sequenced sample was CD4+ T cells from peripheral blood mononuclear cells, taken in the first trimester of pregnancy. The receptor comes from a female donor with multiple sclerosis, enrolled in a pregnancy study. This chain links TRBV25-1 with TRBJ2-7; a possible D gene is TRBD1 (6 bases). For the CDR3, the DNA is TGTGCCGGAACTCGGGACACTGACTCCTACGAGCAGTACTTC. Its protein is CAGTRDTDSYEQYF.